The clone carrying this TCR beta chain has at least ten counts. Antigen: not known. Trimming cost V 6 bases and J 7 bases, with 13 bases left between them. Germline V gene lookup returns CDR1 MNHEY and CDR2 SMNVEV (reference sequence). CDR3 length: 13 amino acids. Amplified TCR beta CDR3 regions derived from RNA transcripts. TCR CDR3 regions were first amplified by RT-PCR with HTBI primers. A single record per CDR3 protein comes from TCRdb applying MiXCR to the multiplex PCR reads. The table records a few hundred thousand distinct CDR3 sequences, 15% to 20% of them present only once. This entry is derived from a study of T cells in Graves' hyperthyroidism and ophthalmopathy. General observations from the study: A 13 V-J signature model discriminated ophthalmopathy versus stable hyperthyroidism. Ophthalmopathy was model-predicted a median around 6.7 months pre-onset. Researchers found most expanded thyroid clonotypes above 0.001 in blood as well.

Sequenced: blood. The V and J genes are TRBV27 and TRBJ2-1; D perhaps matches TRBD2 (5 bases). The sequence derives from a woman younger than 45 with Graves' ophthalmopathy. The chain's CDR3 is CASSPAGPNEQFF. CDR3 bases: TGTGCCAGCAGCCCGGCGGGCCCGAATGAGCAGTTCTTC.